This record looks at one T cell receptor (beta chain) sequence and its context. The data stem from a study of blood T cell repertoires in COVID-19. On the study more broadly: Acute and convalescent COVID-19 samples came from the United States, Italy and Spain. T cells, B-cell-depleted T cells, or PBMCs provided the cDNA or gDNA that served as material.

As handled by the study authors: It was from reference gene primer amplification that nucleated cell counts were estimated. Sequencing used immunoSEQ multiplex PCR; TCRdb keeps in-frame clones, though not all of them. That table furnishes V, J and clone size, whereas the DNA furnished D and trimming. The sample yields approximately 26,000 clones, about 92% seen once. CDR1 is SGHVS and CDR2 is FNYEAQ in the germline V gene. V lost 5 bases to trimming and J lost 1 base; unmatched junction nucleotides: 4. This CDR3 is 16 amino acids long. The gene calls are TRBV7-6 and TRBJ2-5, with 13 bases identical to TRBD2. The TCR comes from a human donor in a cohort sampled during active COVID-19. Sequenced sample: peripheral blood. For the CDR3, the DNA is TGTGCCAGCAGCCACAGACTAGCGGGGGGCCAAGAGACCCAGTACTTC. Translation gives CASSHRLAGGQETQYF.